This T cell receptor (beta chain) was identified in a study of shared clonotypes between healthy human individuals. The repertoire was sequenced with immunoSEQ multiplex PCR; TCRdb's copy has only in-frame clones and lacks some. There are around 2.1 million clones in the sample; roughly 95% occur only once, and around 0.13% lies in the top ten. V was clipped by 5 bases and J by 0 bases; unmatched bases: 6. Germline V CDR1 and CDR2: MRHNA, SNTAGT. This CDR3 contains 17 residues. Input material: naive CD4+ T cells sorted from blood. Subset: CD45RA+ positively selected. The TCR comes from a man younger than 35 in good health. J is TRBJ2-3 and V is TRBV6-4; 12 nucleotides line up with TRBD2. CDR3 residues: CASSLAGGPWSTDTQYF. The CDR3 nucleotides read TGTGCCAGCAGTCTAGCGGGAGGGCCTTGGAGCACAGATACGCAGTATTTT.